Described below is a single T cell receptor beta chain sequence and its context. What it recognizes is unknown. This sample stems from a study of blood T cells in healthy people across ages. Study results and caveats: Older age coincided with a roughly linear decline in TCR beta diversity per million T cells. One million T cells yielded diversity estimates that were considered underestimates.

Combining a sample-barcoded 5' primer with a J-beta primer mix, a second PCR ran for 7 to 11 cycles. TCRdb used MiXCR to reprocess the 5' RACE reads, holding one entry per CDR3 protein. Here the sample spans approximately 680,000 distinct CDR3 sequences, about 30% being singletons. The V gene's germline CDR1 is SGHDN and CDR2 FVKESK. The CDR3 consists of 15 residues. The ends lost 5 bases at V and 8 bases at J; junction bases unmatched: 9. The sample comprised blood. The V call is TRBV14, the J call TRBJ2-1; TRBD1 matches at 10 bases. The TCR was taken from a woman of 80 years or more in good health. The CDR3 loop is CASSSPDRGGHEQFF. In DNA form, the CDR3 reads TGTGCCAGCAGCTCTCCGGACAGGGGGGGTCATGAGCAGTTCTTC. The full variable domain, its missing parts supplied by reference TRBV14 and TRBJ2-1, is EAGVTQFPSHSVIEKGQTVTLRCDPISGHDNLYWYRRVMGKEIKFLLHFVKESKQDESGMPNNRFLAERTGGTYSTLKVQPAELEDSGVYFCASSSPDRGGHEQFFGPGTRLTVL.